Given below is one T cell receptor beta chain in context. Its antigen is undetermined. Treatment denoted: approximately 18 received Ad26.COV2.S at low or high dose, single or two shots; about 5 received placebo; per-sample allocation not given. Sample collection was performed on day 63 after the first vaccine or placebo injection. This specimen belongs to a study of Ad26.COV2.S vaccination and SARS-CoV-2 variants. Findings and caveats of the study: Vaccinees showed greater spike-specific TCR breadth than placebo recipients. Total T cell responses, in the TCR breadth and depth analyses, may have been underestimated.

Clones were sequenced by immunoSEQ multiplex PCR, and TCRdb holds only the in-frame ones, with some missing. In the table there are over 400,000 clones, roughly 90% of which are singletons. CDR1 is SGHNT and CDR2 is YYREEE in the germline V gene (reference sequence). The CDR3 runs 16 residues. V was pared by 0 bases and J by 2 bases, with 4 bases of the junction left unmatched. This clonotype was sampled from a person aged 18-60 years who received the Ad26.COV2.S COVID-19 vaccine or a placebo. The chain joins TRBV5-4 to TRBJ2-2; TRBD2 agrees at 7 bases. The input for sequencing was peripheral blood, taken in a trial of Ad26.COV2.S vaccine versus placebo. In nucleotides, the CDR3 is TGTGCCAGCAGCTTGGTGCCTAGCGGAAACACCGGGGAGCTGTTTTTT. This encodes CASSLVPSGNTGELFF.